This TCR beta chain was observed in a study of blood T cells in healthy people across ages. PCR was performed a second time for roughly 7 to 12 cycles using a sample-barcoded 5' primer and a J-beta primer mix. MiXCR, run by TCRdb on the 5' RACE reads, gives a single entry per CDR3 protein. Of hundreds of thousands of distinct CDR3 sequences in the sample, approximately 59% were seen once. This CDR3 comprises 13 residues. The V and J ends lost 7 bases and 8 bases respectively, with 18 bases between them. In germline, CDR1 is SGHRS, CDR2 YFSETQ. Sequences were obtained from blood. This clonotype was sampled from a man between 60 and 75 years old in good health. The rearrangement joins TRBV5-1 to TRBJ1-2, with a tentative D call TRBD1 (6 bases). CDR3 protein: CASGSLGADGYTF. The CDR3 nucleotides read TGCGCCAGCGGCTCCTTGGGGGCCGACGGCTACACCTTC.